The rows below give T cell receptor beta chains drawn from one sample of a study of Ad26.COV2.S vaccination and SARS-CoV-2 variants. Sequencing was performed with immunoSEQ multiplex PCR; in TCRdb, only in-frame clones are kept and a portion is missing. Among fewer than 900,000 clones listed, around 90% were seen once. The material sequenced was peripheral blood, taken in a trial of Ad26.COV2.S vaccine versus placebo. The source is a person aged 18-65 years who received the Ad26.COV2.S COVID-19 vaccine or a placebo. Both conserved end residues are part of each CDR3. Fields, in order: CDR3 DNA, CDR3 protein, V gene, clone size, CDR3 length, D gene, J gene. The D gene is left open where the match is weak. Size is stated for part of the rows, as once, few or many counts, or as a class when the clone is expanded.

CDR3 DNA: TGTGCCATCAGGCCCGCCAGGGGGTTCGGGAACACTGAAGCTTTCTTT
CDR3 protein: CAIRPARGFGNTEAFF
V gene: TRBV10-3
clone size: -
CDR3 length: 16
D gene: TRBD1
J gene: TRBJ1-1

CDR3 DNA: TGTGCCAGCAGTTTGACAGGGAGGAATCAGCCCCAGCATTTT
CDR3 protein: CASSLTGRNQPQHF
V gene: TRBV2
clone size: -
CDR3 length: 14
D gene: TRBD1
J gene: TRBJ1-5

CDR3 DNA: TGTGCCAGCTCACGGCAGGGGGCGGGGGACACTGAAGCTTTCTTT
CDR3 protein: CASSRQGAGDTEAFF
V gene: TRBV18
clone size: -
CDR3 length: 15
D gene: TRBD1
J gene: TRBJ1-1

CDR3 DNA: TGTGCCAGCAGTGAAGCTAGCGGGAGGCCCCACGAGCAGTACTTC
CDR3 protein: CASSEASGRPHEQYF
V gene: TRBV2
clone size: -
CDR3 length: 15
D gene: TRBD2
J gene: TRBJ2-7

CDR3 DNA: TGCGCCAGTACCTCCCTTTCCCGGGAGGGCTACACCTTC
CDR3 protein: CASTSLSREGYTF
V gene: TRBV5-1
clone size: -
CDR3 length: 13
D gene: -
J gene: TRBJ1-2

CDR3 DNA: TGTGCCAGCAGCTTCTTAGGGTCTAATGAAAAACTGTTTTTT
CDR3 protein: CASSFLGSNEKLFF
V gene: TRBV7-9
clone size: -
CDR3 length: 14
D gene: -
J gene: TRBJ1-4

CDR3 DNA: TGCGCCAGCAGCGTTGACAGGACTTACGAGCAGTACTTC
CDR3 protein: CASSVDRTYEQYF
V gene: TRBV5-1
clone size: -
CDR3 length: 13
D gene: -
J gene: TRBJ2-7

CDR3 DNA: TGTGCCAGCGTGACAGGGGGATCGGAGACCCAGTACTTC
CDR3 protein: CASVTGGSETQYF
V gene: TRBV2
clone size: many
CDR3 length: 13
D gene: TRBD1
J gene: TRBJ2-5

CDR3 DNA: TGTGCCAGCAGTCCTCCTCGGGATGAGCAGTTCTTC
CDR3 protein: CASSPPRDEQFF
V gene: TRBV12-3/TRBV12-4
clone size: -
CDR3 length: 12
D gene: -
J gene: TRBJ2-1

CDR3 DNA: TGCAGCGCCTGGGACAAGGATCAGCCCCAGCATTTT
CDR3 protein: CSAWDKDQPQHF
V gene: TRBV29-1
clone size: -
CDR3 length: 12
D gene: -
J gene: TRBJ1-5

CDR3 DNA: TGCGCCAGCAGCCCCGCCGGGCCCTCCACCTACGAGCAGTACTTC
CDR3 protein: CASSPAGPSTYEQYF
V gene: TRBV5-1
clone size: -
CDR3 length: 15
D gene: -
J gene: TRBJ2-7

CDR3 DNA: TGTGCCAGCAGCTCACAGGGTGCTCAGCCCCAGCATTTT
CDR3 protein: CASSSQGAQPQHF
V gene: TRBV11-2
clone size: -
CDR3 length: 13
D gene: -
J gene: TRBJ1-5

CDR3 DNA: TGTGCCAGCAGTTACTCGAGGCAGGGACATTACGAGCAGTACTTC
CDR3 protein: CASSYSRQGHYEQYF
V gene: TRBV6-5
clone size: -
CDR3 length: 15
D gene: -
J gene: TRBJ2-7

CDR3 DNA: TGTGCCAGCAGCCAAGAACCGGGACAGGGGACCGGGGAGCTGTTTTTT
CDR3 protein: CASSQEPGQGTGELFF
V gene: TRBV4-2
clone size: -
CDR3 length: 16
D gene: TRBD1
J gene: TRBJ2-2

CDR3 DNA: TGTGCCTGGAGTACGGACAGGGGGCGCTTAGGCTACACCTTC
CDR3 protein: CAWSTDRGRLGYTF
V gene: TRBV30
clone size: -
CDR3 length: 14
D gene: TRBD1
J gene: TRBJ1-2

CDR3 DNA: TGTGCCAGCAGCCGTGGACAGGGGATCTCCTACGAGCAGTACTTC
CDR3 protein: CASSRGQGISYEQYF
V gene: TRBV7-8
clone size: -
CDR3 length: 15
D gene: TRBD1
J gene: TRBJ2-7

CDR3 DNA: TGTGCCAGCAGCTTAGCGGTCCTGGGACCGGGGAACAACGAGCAGTACTTC
CDR3 protein: CASSLAVLGPGNNEQYF
V gene: TRBV7-9
clone size: -
CDR3 length: 17
D gene: -
J gene: TRBJ2-7

CDR3 DNA: TGTGCCAGCTCACCAACGGGGGGAGAGACCCAGTACTTC
CDR3 protein: CASSPTGGETQYF
V gene: TRBV18
clone size: -
CDR3 length: 13
D gene: TRBD2
J gene: TRBJ2-5

CDR3 DNA: TGTGCCAGCAGCCAAGACCCGGGCGCAGGAGGGTCTGGGGCCAACGTCCTGACTTTC
CDR3 protein: CASSQDPGAGGSGANVLTF
V gene: TRBV4-2
clone size: -
CDR3 length: 19
D gene: -
J gene: TRBJ2-6

CDR3 DNA: TGTGCCAGCAGCGCGGGTCGACAGGGTGGCAATGAGCAGTTCTTC
CDR3 protein: CASSAGRQGGNEQFF
V gene: TRBV7-3
clone size: -
CDR3 length: 15
D gene: TRBD1
J gene: TRBJ2-1

CDR3 DNA: TGTGCCAGCAGCTTAGTTGCGGCTCTCTACAATGAGCAGTTCTTC
CDR3 protein: CASSLVAALYNEQFF
V gene: TRBV11-2
clone size: -
CDR3 length: 15
D gene: -
J gene: TRBJ2-1

CDR3 DNA: TGTGCCAGCACCCAGCAACTCGAGCAGTTCTTC
CDR3 protein: CASTQQLEQFF
V gene: TRBV7-2
clone size: once
CDR3 length: 11
D gene: -
J gene: TRBJ2-1

CDR3 DNA: TGTGCCAGCAGCGTAGCTTCGGGGGGGATTCCGAACACCGGGGAGCTGTTTTTT
CDR3 protein: CASSVASGGIPNTGELFF
V gene: TRBV9
clone size: -
CDR3 length: 18
D gene: TRBD2
J gene: TRBJ2-2

CDR3 DNA: TGCGCCAGCAGCCAAGGTGTAATAGGACAGGGGGCGCGTGGAAACACCATATATTTT
CDR3 protein: CASSQGVIGQGARGNTIYF
V gene: TRBV4-3
clone size: -
CDR3 length: 19
D gene: TRBD1
J gene: TRBJ1-3

CDR3 DNA: TGTGCCACCAGCAGAGTGGTGGGGCCTGGAAACACCATATATTTT
CDR3 protein: CATSRVVGPGNTIYF
V gene: TRBV15
clone size: few
CDR3 length: 15
D gene: -
J gene: TRBJ1-3

CDR3 DNA: TGTGCCAGCAGCTCACGCCTAGCGGGGGGGCCGGGGGGCACAGATACGCAGTATTTT
CDR3 protein: CASSSRLAGGPGGTDTQYF
V gene: TRBV7-6
clone size: once
CDR3 length: 19
D gene: TRBD2
J gene: TRBJ2-3

CDR3 DNA: TGTGCCAGCAGCCCCTCTCGGAGTAGCGGGAGGACCTTCACAGATACGCAGTATTTT
CDR3 protein: CASSPSRSSGRTFTDTQYF
V gene: TRBV21-1
clone size: once
CDR3 length: 19
D gene: -
J gene: TRBJ2-3

CDR3 DNA: TGTGCCAGCAGCTTTACTCTGAACACTGAAGCTTTCTTT
CDR3 protein: CASSFTLNTEAFF
V gene: TRBV5-6
clone size: -
CDR3 length: 13
D gene: -
J gene: TRBJ1-1

CDR3 DNA: TGTGCCAGCAGTTTAGTGTCAGGGTCTGAAGCTTTCTTT
CDR3 protein: CASSLVSGSEAFF
V gene: TRBV25-1
clone size: -
CDR3 length: 13
D gene: -
J gene: TRBJ1-1

CDR3 DNA: TGTGCCAGCAGTCCCGGGACTACAACAGATACGCAGTATTTT
CDR3 protein: CASSPGTTTDTQYF
V gene: TRBV5-5
clone size: once
CDR3 length: 14
D gene: TRBD2
J gene: TRBJ2-3

CDR3 DNA: TGTGCCAGCAGCTTAGCGGCCGCCCCAGATACGCAGTATTTT
CDR3 protein: CASSLAAAPDTQYF
V gene: TRBV7-2
clone size: -
CDR3 length: 14
D gene: -
J gene: TRBJ2-3

CDR3 DNA: TGTGCCAGCAGCCTCGGAACCGCGGGGGGTGGAGAGACCCAGTACTTC
CDR3 protein: CASSLGTAGGGETQYF
V gene: TRBV7-9
clone size: -
CDR3 length: 16
D gene: TRBD2
J gene: TRBJ2-5

CDR3 DNA: TGTGCCAGCAGCACAAGGCGGGCTAGCGGTTACAATGAGCAGTTCTTC
CDR3 protein: CASSTRRASGYNEQFF
V gene: TRBV3-1/TRBV3-2
clone size: few
CDR3 length: 16
D gene: TRBD2
J gene: TRBJ2-1

CDR3 DNA: TGTGCTAGTGGTTTGGCCCGGAACGAGCAGTACTTC
CDR3 protein: CASGLARNEQYF
V gene: TRBV12-5
clone size: once
CDR3 length: 12
D gene: -
J gene: TRBJ2-7

CDR3 DNA: TGTGCCAGCAGTGCGGACAGTCCCGGAAAACTGTTTTTT
CDR3 protein: CASSADSPGKLFF
V gene: TRBV2
clone size: -
CDR3 length: 13
D gene: -
J gene: TRBJ1-4

CDR3 DNA: TGTGCCAGCAGGGAGACCGGGACAGCCCACTACGAGCAGTACTTC
CDR3 protein: CASRETGTAHYEQYF
V gene: TRBV6-5
clone size: -
CDR3 length: 15
D gene: TRBD1
J gene: TRBJ2-7

CDR3 DNA: TGTGCCAGCAGTGAGGAGCTGGGTCAGCCCCAGCATTTT
CDR3 protein: CASSEELGQPQHF
V gene: TRBV6-4
clone size: -
CDR3 length: 13
D gene: -
J gene: TRBJ1-5

CDR3 DNA: TGTGCCACCAGTGATCCACGGGACAGGGACTCGATCTATGGCTACACCTTC
CDR3 protein: CATSDPRDRDSIYGYTF
V gene: TRBV24-1
clone size: -
CDR3 length: 17
D gene: TRBD1
J gene: TRBJ1-2

CDR3 DNA: TGCGCCAGCAGCCCCGGGACTAGCGGGAGGGCGGCCGGGGAGCTGTTTTTT
CDR3 protein: CASSPGTSGRAAGELFF
V gene: TRBV5-1
clone size: -
CDR3 length: 17
D gene: TRBD2
J gene: TRBJ2-2

CDR3 DNA: TGTGCCAGCAGCTTGGCCGGTCTCGACACCTACGAGCAGTACTTC
CDR3 protein: CASSLAGLDTYEQYF
V gene: TRBV5-8
clone size: -
CDR3 length: 15
D gene: -
J gene: TRBJ2-7

CDR3 DNA: TGTGCCACCAGTGGTCGGACTAGCGGGAGAGGCAATGAGCAGTTCTTC
CDR3 protein: CATSGRTSGRGNEQFF
V gene: TRBV24-1
clone size: -
CDR3 length: 16
D gene: TRBD2
J gene: TRBJ2-1